Below are 13 T cell receptor beta chains sequenced from a single sample in a study of blood T cells in healthy people across ages. A J-beta primer mix and a sample-barcoded 5' primer were used in a second PCR of about 7 to 12 cycles. TCRdb re-called the 5' RACE reads with MiXCR, one entry per CDR3 protein. The data show some 1,000,000 distinct CDR3 sequences, around 25% seen once. This same sample was also part of a study on T cells of mothers and their children.

Sequencing input: blood. The origin of the receptors is a girl between 2 and 10 years old in good health.

This sequence joins TRBV9 and TRBJ2-5; 9 bases fit TRBD1. From germline, CDR1 is SGDLS and CDR2 YYNGEE. The CDR3 covers 16 residues. The V and J ends lost 0 bases and 6 bases, in that order; junction bases with no gene match: 9. This chain's CDR3 is CASSVATTGGGKTQYF. Written as DNA, the CDR3 is TGTGCCAGCAGCGTAGCTACGACAGGGGGAGGAAAGACCCAGTACTTC. Full variable domain (rest looked up from reference TRBV9 and TRBJ2-5): DSGVTQTPKHLITATGQRVTLRCSPRSGDLSVYWYQQSLDQGLQFLIQYYNGEERAKGNILERFSAQQFPDLHSELNLSSLELGDSALYFCASSVATTGGGKTQYFGPGTRLLVL.

V usage is TRBV7-2 and J usage is TRBJ1-4, with D possibly matching TRBD1 (5 bases). Germline CDR1 is SGHTA and CDR2 is FQGNSA. V was shortened by 5 bases and J by 0 bases, with 16 bases between the two germline ends. This CDR3 spans 17 amino acids. CDR3 protein: CASSARAPVATNEKLFF. The CDR3 DNA follows: TGTGCCAGCAGCGCCAGGGCCCCCGTTGCAACTAATGAAAAACTGTTTTTT.

This clonotype was counted between two and nine times. The V and J genes are TRBV5-6 and TRBJ2-7; weak D call: TRBD2 (5 bases). The germline CDR1 and CDR2 sequences are SGHDT and YYEEEE. CDR3 length equals 15 residues. V was trimmed by 2 bases and J by 1 base, leaving 13 bases between them. The CDR3: CASSFDPSGSYEQYF. In nucleotides, the CDR3 is TGTGCCAGCAGCTTTGACCCGAGCGGATCCTACGAGCAGTACTTC.

The CDR3 nucleotides read TGTGCCACCAGCCCCAACAGGGTTACTGACGAGCAGTACTTC. This translates into CATSPNRVTDEQYF. This sequence joins TRBV15 and TRBJ2-7, with D possibly matching TRBD1 (6 bases). V lost 5 bases and J 5 bases, leaving 16 bases between the germline ends. The CDR3 loop spans 14 amino acids. Germline lookup yields CDR1 LNHNV and CDR2 YYDKDF (reference sequence).

The chain's CDR3 is CASSLSRGTSRPPQYF. The CDR3 DNA reads TGTGCCAGCAGCTTGTCGCGCGGGACTAGCCGACCGCCCCAGTACTTC. J is TRBJ2-5 and V is TRBV5-6; TRBD2 agrees at 9 bases. The germline gives CDR1 SGHDT, CDR2 YYEEEE. This CDR3 region has 16 residues. J lost 9 bases, V lost 1 base, and 13 bases had no gene match. Full variable domain (missing parts from reference TRBV5-6 and TRBJ2-5): DAGVTQSPTHLIKTRGQQVTLRCSPKSGHDTVSWYQQALGQGPQFIFQYYEEEERQRGNFPDRFSGHQFPNYSSELNVNALLLGDSALYLCASSLSRGTSRPPQYFGPGTRLLVL.

This clonotype has just a few counts. The chain joins TRBV7-3 to TRBJ1-6; D uncertain. CDR1 and CDR2 from the germline V gene are SGHTA and FQGTGA. Trimming cost V 6 bases and J 7 bases, with 16 bases left between them. The CDR3 length is 15 residues. The CDR3 DNA follows: TGTGCCAGCAGAAAACTCCCTTTGGACAATTCACCCCTCCACTTT. It translates to CASRKLPLDNSPLHF.

The chain couples TRBV12-3 or TRBV12-4 to TRBJ2-5; 8 nucleotides match TRBD2. Trimming at V came to 5 bases and at J to 0 bases, leaving 14 bases not matched to a gene. CDR3 size: 18 residues. CDR3 residues: CASSALSGGEYYQETQYF. CDR3 in DNA: TGTGCCAGCAGTGCCCTTTCCGGGGGGGAGTATTACCAAGAGACCCAGTACTTC.

This rearrangement joins TRBV20-1 to TRBJ2-1; 9 bases fit TRBD2. Looked up from germline, CDR1 is DFQATT and CDR2 is SNEGSKA (reference sequence). V lost 6 bases and J lost 6; bases outside the gene matches: 9. This CDR3 is 14 amino acids long. CDR3 in amino acids: CSAHLAGEGNEQFF. The CDR3 DNA sequence: TGCAGTGCCCACTTAGCGGGAGAAGGCAATGAGCAGTTCTTC.

A few counts support this clonotype. The rearrangement uses TRBV20-1 and TRBJ2-7; D call uncertain. The J call could be wrong; TRBJ2-1 is a better fit for the DNA end. This CDR3 spans 15 amino acids. The germline CDR1 and CDR2 sequences are DFQATT and SNEGSKA (reference sequence). The CDR3 loop reads CSARDLVWAPNEQFF. DNA for the CDR3: TGCAGTGCTAGAGATCTCGTTTGGGCCCCCAATGAGCAGTTCTTC.

This clonotype was detected only a few times. The chain has TRBV6-1 and TRBJ2-2; 10 bases match TRBD2. The CDR3 extends over 16 amino acids. V was clipped by 7 bases and J by 6 bases; unmatched bases: 11. From germline, CDR1 is MNHNS and CDR2 SASEGT. In DNA, the CDR3 is TGTGCCAGCACCGTAACTAGCGGGGTTATCTCCGGGGAGCTGTTTTTT. Its protein product is CASTVTSGVISGELFF.

This clonotype was detected a few times. This chain uses TRBV9 with TRBJ2-1, with D unclear. The germline V and J ends were trimmed by 0 bases and 15 bases, with 16 bases remaining between them. CDR3 length: 13 amino acids. Germline CDR1 reads SGDLS; CDR2 reads YYNGEE. The DNA of the CDR3 is TGTGCCAGCAGCGTAGAACAGACCAGCTCCCCGTTCTTC. Protein: CASSVEQTSSPFF.

This clonotype appeared a few times. A junction end diverges from the germline sequence, so it may reflect a read error. The rearrangement links TRBV20-1 to TRBJ2-5; D gene unclear. Germline V lookup: CDR1 DFQATT, CDR2 SNEGSKA (reference sequence). The CDR3 contains 15 residues. The CDR3 DNA sequence: TGCAGTGCTAGAGATGGCACGCAGAAGCAAGAGACCCAATACTTC. This encodes CSARDGTQKQETQYF.

The sample holds a few counts of this clonotype. The chain links TRBV11-2 to TRBJ1-4; D not resolved. The length of the CDR3 is 16 residues. Germline CDR1 reads SGHAT; CDR2 reads FQNNGV. V lost 0 bases and J lost 3, with 11 bases in between. The CDR3 loop is CASSLDWSVANEKLFF. The DNA for the CDR3 is TGTGCCAGCAGCTTAGATTGGTCAGTCGCTAATGAAAAACTGTTTTTT.